This record covers a single T cell receptor (beta chain). Its specific antigen is unknown. One base away there is no much larger clone; base qualities are not given. V and J are truncated by 0 bases and 5 bases respectively, leaving an intervening sequence of 11 bases. Inclusive of the bounding cysteine and phenylalanine, the CDR3 is 14 residues long. Just CDR3 DNA is preserved here, 42 bases in frame from base 1. According to the germline V gene, CDR1 reads SGDLS and CDR2 reads YYNGEE. This specimen belongs to a study of blood T cell repertoires in COVID-19 (dated by TCRdb to 2018 to 2021). About the full investigation: The collaborator samples originated in the United States, Italy and Spain and spanned the acute and convalescent phases of COVID-19. The prospective study material was composed of cDNA or gDNA derived from T cells, B-cell-depleted T cells, or PBMCs. The dataset comprised deeply sampled blood TCRbeta repertoires from subjects exposed to, actively infected with, or recovered from COVID-19. The repertoires were released in a freely available public database meant as a resource for research on the immune response to SARS-CoV-2. The samples were drawn from two sources: the first 160 participants of the ongoing ImmuneRACE study, and approximately 1,300 subjects contributed by 6 global collaborators. Nearly every sample came with metadata listing a de-identified subject ID, COVID-19 status, age in years and sex. HLA class I and class II types, where available, came from metadata supplied by the sample provider rather than from assay-based typing. Results and caveats for the whole study, not just this receptor: Clinical and demographic metadata were provided uncurated, with the amount varying by source and participant.

The immunoSEQ Assay, a bias-controlled multiplex PCR, was used to amplify TCRbeta CDR3 regions from genomic DNA. Per the source publication's procedure: The number of nucleated cells in each sample was estimated by amplification of reference gene primers within the assay. Sequence reads were collapsed and filtered to measure the absolute abundance of every unique TCRbeta CDR3 rearrangement. Productive Simpson clonality was computed per sample as the square root of Simpson's diversity index over productive rearrangements. TCRdb provides this immuneACCESS table in a form limited to in-frame rearrangements. Some clones are lacking; in checked studies, under half of them reflect an unresolved V gene, and why the rest are absent is not known. V and J calls and clone size are as listed in that table; D and trimming were resolved from the DNA. This sample is represented by some 120,000 clones; less than 85% of them were singletons. Approximately 2.5% of the sample is in the top ten clones.

Whole blood was collected in K2EDTA tubes by collaborating institutions according to the institutions' own protocols. Collaborator samples were shipped for TCRbeta analysis as frozen whole blood, isolated PBMCs, or DNA extracted from either sample type. The receptor comes from a man aged 30 to 45 with acute or convalescent COVID-19. The chain links TRBV9 with TRBJ2-5; no D segment can be confidently identified. Sequencing was performed on peripheral blood. The sequence in DNA is TGTGCCAGCAGCGTAGGACACGGTTCGGAGACCCAGTACTTC. Its translation reads: CASSVGHGSETQYF. Reference TRBV9 and TRBJ2-5 proteins supply the regions before and after the CDR3; the full variable domain is: DSGVTQTPKHLITATGQRVTLRCSPRSGDLSVYWYQQSLDQGLQFLIQYYNGEERAKGNILERFSAQQFPDLHSELNLSSLELGDSALYFCASSVGHGSETQYFGPGTRLLVL.